One sample yielded the 5 T cell receptor beta chains listed below, sequenced in a study of blood T cell repertoires in COVID-19 (dated by TCRdb to about 2020). To prepare the library, the immunoSEQ multiplex PCR assay was applied. As stored in TCRdb, this immuneACCESS dataset retains in-frame rearrangements with V and J assigned. A fraction of the clones does not appear; measured against another copy, unresolved V genes explain less than half of the discrepancy, and the remainder lacks a known reason. Counted in this sample were a few hundred thousand clones; approximately 91% of them appeared once. The ten largest make up 15% to 20% of the sample. Sequencing input: peripheral blood. The source of these receptors is a man over 45 with COVID-19, enrolled during active disease.

V is TRBV9 and J is TRBJ1-4, with TRBD1 identical over 7 bases. V dropped 3 bases and J dropped 7; count of bases not matched to a gene: 3. CDR3 size: 13 residues. Germline CDR1 and CDR2: SGDLS and YYNGEE. CDR3 DNA: TGTGCCAGCAGCGCCTACAGGGGTGAAAAACTGTTTTTT. Its protein product is CASSAYRGEKLFF.

The rearrangement joins TRBV11-2 to TRBJ2-7; 8 nucleotides match TRBD1. From germline, CDR1 is SGHAT and CDR2 FQNNGV. J lost 0 bases, V lost 5 bases, and 6 bases had no gene match. This CDR3 comprises 15 residues. CDR3 coding DNA: TGTGCCAGCAGCCCCGGGGACAGGCCCTCCTACGAGCAGTACTTC. The encoded protein is CASSPGDRPSYEQYF.

Only one count was recorded for this clone. J is TRBJ2-5 and V is TRBV10-3; D is perhaps TRBD1 (6 bases). CDR3 length: 15 residues. Germline V gene lookup returns CDR1 ENHRY and CDR2 SYGVKD. V lost 0 bases, J lost 5 bases, and 13 bases lay in between. As DNA, the CDR3 is TGTGCCATCAGTGAGTCGCAGGCAGGGGCTGAGACCCAGTACTTC. It translates to CAISESQAGAETQYF.

This chain uses TRBV7-2 with TRBJ1-5, with 11 nucleotides matching TRBD1. The CDR3 contains 14 residues. Trimming removed 5 bases from V and 6 bases from J; junction bases left unmatched: 3. Germline loops: CDR1 SGHTA, CDR2 FQGNSA. This chain's CDR3 is CASSPGTGGQPQHF. The CDR3 DNA sequence: TGTGCCAGCAGCCCAGGGACAGGGGGTCAGCCCCAGCATTTT. Supplemented by reference TRBV7-2 and TRBJ1-5, the full variable domain reads GAGVSQSPSNKVTEKGKDVELRCDPISGHTALYWYRQSLGQGLEFLIYFQGNSAPDKSGLPSDRFSAERTGGSVSTLTIQRTQQEDSAVYLCASSPGTGGQPQHFGDGTRLSIL.

The chain carries TRBV30 and TRBJ2-3; D uncertain. Germline V CDR1 and CDR2: GTSNPN, SVGIG (reference sequence). The CDR3 loop spans 11 amino acids. V gave up 4 bases and J gave up 2 bases, with 4 bases separating them. The CDR3 bases are TGTGCCTGGACCCTCACAGATACGCAGTATTTT. This sequence encodes CAWTLTDTQYF.